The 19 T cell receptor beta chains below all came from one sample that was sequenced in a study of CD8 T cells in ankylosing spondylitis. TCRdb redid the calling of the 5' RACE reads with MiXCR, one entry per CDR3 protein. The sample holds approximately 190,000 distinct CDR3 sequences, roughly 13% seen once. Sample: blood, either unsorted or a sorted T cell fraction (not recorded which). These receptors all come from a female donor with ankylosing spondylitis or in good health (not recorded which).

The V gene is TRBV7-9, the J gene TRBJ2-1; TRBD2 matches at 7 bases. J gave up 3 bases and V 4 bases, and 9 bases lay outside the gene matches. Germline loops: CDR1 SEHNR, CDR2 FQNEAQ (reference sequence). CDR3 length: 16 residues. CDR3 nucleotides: TGTGCCAGCAGCTCCCCGAGCGGGAACTACTACAATGAGCAGTTCTTC. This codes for CASSSPSGNYYNEQFF.

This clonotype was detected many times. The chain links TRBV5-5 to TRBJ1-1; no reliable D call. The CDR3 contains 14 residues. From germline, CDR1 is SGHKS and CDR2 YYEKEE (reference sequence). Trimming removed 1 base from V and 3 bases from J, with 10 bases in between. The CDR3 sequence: CASSLSPAYTEAFF. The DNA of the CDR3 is TGTGCCAGCAGCTTGTCGCCGGCCTACACTGAAGCTTTCTTT.

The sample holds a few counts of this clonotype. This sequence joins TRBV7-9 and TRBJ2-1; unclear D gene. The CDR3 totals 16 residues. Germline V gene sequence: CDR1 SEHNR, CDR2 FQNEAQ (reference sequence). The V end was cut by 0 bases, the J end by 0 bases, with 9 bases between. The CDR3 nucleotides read TGTGCCAGCAGCTTAGCCGGCGTACGCTCCTACAATGAGCAGTTCTTC. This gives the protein CASSLAGVRSYNEQFF. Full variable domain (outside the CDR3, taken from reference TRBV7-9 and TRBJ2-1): DTGVSQNPRHKITKRGQNVTFRCDPISEHNRLYWYRQTLGQGPEFLTYFQNEAQLEKSRLLSDRFSAERPKGSFSTLEIQRTEQGDSAMYLCASSLAGVRSYNEQFFGPGTRLTVL.

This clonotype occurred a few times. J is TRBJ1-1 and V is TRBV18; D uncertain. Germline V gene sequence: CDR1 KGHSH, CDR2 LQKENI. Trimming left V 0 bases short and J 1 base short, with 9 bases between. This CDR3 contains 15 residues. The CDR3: CASSPPLSKNTEAFF. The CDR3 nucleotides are TGTGCCAGCTCACCACCGTTGAGTAAGAACACTGAAGCTTTCTTT.

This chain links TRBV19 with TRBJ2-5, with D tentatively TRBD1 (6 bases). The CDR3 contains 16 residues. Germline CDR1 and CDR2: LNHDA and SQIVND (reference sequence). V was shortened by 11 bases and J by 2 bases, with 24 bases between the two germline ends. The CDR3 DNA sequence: TGTGCCCCAAGTTCCCCTCCCCGGACAGAACAAGAGACCCAGTACTTC. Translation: CAPSSPPRTEQETQYF. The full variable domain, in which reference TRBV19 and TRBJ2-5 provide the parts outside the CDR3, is DGGITQSPKYLFRKEGQNVTLSCEQNLNHDAMYWYRQDPGQGLRLIYYSQIVNDFQKGDIAEGYSVSREKKESFPLTVTSAQKNPTAFYLCAPSSPPRTEQETQYFGPGTRLLVL.

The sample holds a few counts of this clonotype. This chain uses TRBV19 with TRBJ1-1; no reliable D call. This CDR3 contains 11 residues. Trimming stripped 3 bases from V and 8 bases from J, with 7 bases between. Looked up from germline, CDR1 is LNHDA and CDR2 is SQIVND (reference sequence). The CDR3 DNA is TGTGCCAGTAGTATGTTCAGAGAAGCTTTCTTT. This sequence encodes CASSMFREAFF.

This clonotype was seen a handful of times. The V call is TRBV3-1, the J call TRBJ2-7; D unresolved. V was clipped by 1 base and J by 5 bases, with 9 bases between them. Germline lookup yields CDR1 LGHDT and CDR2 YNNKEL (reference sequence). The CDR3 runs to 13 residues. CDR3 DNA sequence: TGTGCCAGCAGCCAAGCCGTCAGCAACGAGCAGTACTTC. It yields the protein CASSQAVSNEQYF.

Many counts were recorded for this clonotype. The CDR3: CASSLETGVGKNIQYF. The CDR3 nucleotides read TGTGCCAGCAGCTTGGAAACAGGGGTCGGCAAAAACATTCAGTACTTC. V and J are TRBV5-6 and TRBJ2-4; 7 nucleotides line up with TRBD1. The CDR3 runs 16 residues. Germline V gene sequence: CDR1 SGHDT, CDR2 YYEEEE. V lost 0 bases and J lost 3; bases outside the gene matches: 6.

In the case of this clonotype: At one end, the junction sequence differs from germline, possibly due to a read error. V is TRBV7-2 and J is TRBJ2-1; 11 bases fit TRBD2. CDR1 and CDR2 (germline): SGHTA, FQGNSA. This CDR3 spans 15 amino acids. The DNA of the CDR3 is TGTGCCAGCAGCTTAACCGGGACTAGCGGCAATGAGCAGTCCTTC. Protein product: CASSLTGTSGNEQSF. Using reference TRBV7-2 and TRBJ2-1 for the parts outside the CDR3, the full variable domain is GAGVSQSPSNKVTEKGKDVELRCDPISGHTALYWYRQSLGQGLEFLIYFQGNSAPDKSGLPSDRFSAERTGGSVSTLTIQRTQQEDSAVYLCASSLTGTSGNEQSFGPGTRLTVL.

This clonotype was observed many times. The CDR3 DNA sequence: TGTGCCAGCAGTACAACAGGGATCAATGAGCAGTTCTTC. Translated, it gives CASSTTGINEQFF. The V and J genes are TRBV28 and TRBJ2-1, with D perhaps TRBD1 (6 bases). Germline assignment: CDR1 MDHEN and CDR2 SYDVKM. This CDR3 is 13 amino acids long. Trimming pared 5 bases from V and 6 bases from J, leaving 11 bases between.

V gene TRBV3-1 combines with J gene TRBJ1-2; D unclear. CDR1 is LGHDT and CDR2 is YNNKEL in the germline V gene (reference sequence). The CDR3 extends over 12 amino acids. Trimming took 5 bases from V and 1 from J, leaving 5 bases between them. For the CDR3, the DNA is TGTGCCAGCAGCGACGGTAACTATGGCTACACCTTC. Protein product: CASSDGNYGYTF.

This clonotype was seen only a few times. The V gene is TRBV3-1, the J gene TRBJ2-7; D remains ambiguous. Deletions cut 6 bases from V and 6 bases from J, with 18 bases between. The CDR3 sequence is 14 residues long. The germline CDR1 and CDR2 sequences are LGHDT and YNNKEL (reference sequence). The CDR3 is CASRISLTSGEQYF. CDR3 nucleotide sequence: TGTGCCAGCAGGATTAGCTTAACCTCGGGCGAGCAGTACTTC.

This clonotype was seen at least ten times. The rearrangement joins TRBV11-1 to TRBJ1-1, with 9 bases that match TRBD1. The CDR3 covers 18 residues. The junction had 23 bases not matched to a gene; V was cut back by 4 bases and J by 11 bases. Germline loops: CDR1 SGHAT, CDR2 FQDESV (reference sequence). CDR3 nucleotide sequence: TGTGCCAGCAGCTCGCCTACCCGGGACAGGGACTTCTCCCCTCGGGCTTTCTTT. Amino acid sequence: CASSSPTRDRDFSPRAFF.

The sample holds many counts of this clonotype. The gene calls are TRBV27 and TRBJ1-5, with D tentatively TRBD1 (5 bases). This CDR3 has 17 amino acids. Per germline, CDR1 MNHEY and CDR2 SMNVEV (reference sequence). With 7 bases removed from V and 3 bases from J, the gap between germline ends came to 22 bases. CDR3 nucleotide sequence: TGTGCCAGCACAGCTAGAAGCAAGGGGCTTCCCAATCAGCCCCAGCATTTT. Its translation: CASTARSKGLPNQPQHF.

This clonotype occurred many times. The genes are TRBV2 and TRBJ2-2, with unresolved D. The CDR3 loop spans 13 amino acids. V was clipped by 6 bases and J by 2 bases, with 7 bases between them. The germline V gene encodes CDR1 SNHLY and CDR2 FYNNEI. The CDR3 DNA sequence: TGTGCCAGCAGGGAGACAAACACCGGGGAGCTGTTTTTT. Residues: CASRETNTGELFF.

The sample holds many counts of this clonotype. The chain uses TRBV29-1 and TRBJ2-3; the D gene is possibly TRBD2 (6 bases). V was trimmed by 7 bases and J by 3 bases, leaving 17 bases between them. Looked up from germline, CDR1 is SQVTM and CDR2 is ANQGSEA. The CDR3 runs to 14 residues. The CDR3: CSAPGAGLTDTQYF. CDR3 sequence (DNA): TGCAGCGCCCCTGGCGCCGGACTAACAGATACGCAGTATTTT.

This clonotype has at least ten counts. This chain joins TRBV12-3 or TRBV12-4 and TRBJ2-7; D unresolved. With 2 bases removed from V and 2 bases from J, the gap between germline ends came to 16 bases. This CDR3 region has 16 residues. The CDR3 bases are TGTGCCAGCAGTTTAAGTGGTCCTGCGCTCACCTACGAGCAGTACTTC. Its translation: CASSLSGPALTYEQYF.

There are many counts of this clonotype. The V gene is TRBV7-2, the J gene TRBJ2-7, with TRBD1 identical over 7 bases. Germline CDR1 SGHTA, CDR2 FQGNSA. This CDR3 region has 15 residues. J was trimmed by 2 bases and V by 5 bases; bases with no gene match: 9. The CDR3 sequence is CASSLDNRGAYEQYF. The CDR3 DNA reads TGTGCCAGCAGCCTGGACAACAGGGGCGCCTACGAGCAGTACTTC.

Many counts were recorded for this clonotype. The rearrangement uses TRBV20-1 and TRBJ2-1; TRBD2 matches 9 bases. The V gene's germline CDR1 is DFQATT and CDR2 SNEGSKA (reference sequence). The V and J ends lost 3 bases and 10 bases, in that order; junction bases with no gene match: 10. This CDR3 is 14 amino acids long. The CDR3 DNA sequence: TGCAGTGCTAGGGGTAGCGGGAGTTCTCAGGAGCAGTTCTTC. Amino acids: CSARGSGSSQEQFF.